Below are 3 T cell receptor beta chains sequenced from a single sample in a study of T cell responses to AZD1222 COVID-19 vaccine. This table comes from immunoSEQ multiplex PCR, and its TCRdb copy is limited to in-frame clones, with some not included. Of 120,000 or so clones in the sample, about 85% were seen once. Source: peripheral blood, taken on day 0 of AZD1222 vaccination. The receptors shown here come from an adult in good health.

The chain is built from TRBV19 and TRBJ1-6; D unclear. The CDR3 is made up of 16 amino acids. Per the germline V gene, CDR1 is LNHDA and CDR2 is SQIVND (reference sequence). Trimming pared 0 bases from V and 9 bases from J, leaving 15 bases between. CDR3 in amino acids: CASSIDVSIGASPLHF. The DNA of the CDR3 is TGTGCCAGTAGTATAGATGTAAGCATTGGTGCTTCACCCCTCCACTTT. The whole variable domain, filled in from reference TRBV19 and TRBJ1-6, reads DGGITQSPKYLFRKEGQNVTLSCEQNLNHDAMYWYRQDPGQGLRLIYYSQIVNDFQKGDIAEGYSVSREKKESFPLTVTSAQKNPTAFYLCASSIDVSIGASPLHFGNGTRLTVT.

This chain joins TRBV7-8 and TRBJ1-2, with TRBD1 matching 10 bases. With 5 bases clipped from V and 8 bases from J, the junction kept 5 bases outside the gene matches. Germline lookup yields CDR1 SGHVS and CDR2 FQNEAQ. The CDR3 runs 13 residues. The CDR3 nucleotides are TGTGCCAGCAGCCGACAGGGGGCAAACGGCTACACCTTC. It translates to CASSRQGANGYTF.

This clone was observed a single time. This chain links TRBV3-1 (or the pseudogene TRBV3-2) with TRBJ1-1; the D is unclear. Trimming shortened V by 1 base and J by 0 bases, and 9 bases separated the two germline ends. CDR3 length: 15 amino acids. From germline, CDR1 is LGHDT and CDR2 YNNKEL (reference sequence). This CDR3 is CASSQAGRMNTEAFF. In DNA form, the CDR3 reads TGTGCCAGCAGCCAAGCCGGACGGATGAACACTGAAGCTTTCTTT.